Listed below are T cell receptor beta chains from one sample, sequenced in a study of tumor-infiltrating lymphocytes in primary liver carcinoma. TCRdb itself ran the multiplex PCR reads through MiXCR, one entry per CDR3 protein. The repertoire holds under 200,000 distinct CDR3 sequences, with roughly two thirds as singletons. The specimen was peripheral blood. These receptor sequences come from a woman aged 60-75 years with primary liver carcinoma and hepatitis B virus infection. The CDR3 runs from the conserved cysteine through the conserved F or W. Fields, in order: J gene, clone size, D gene, V gene, CDR3 DNA, CDR3 protein. D genes are given only for firm matches. The listing skips clone size in some rows; elsewhere it reads once, few, many or a size class.

J: TRBJ2-5; size: -; D: TRBD1; V: TRBV7-8; DNA: TGTGCCTGCAGCTTTCGACAGGGGCCGTCAGAGACCCAGTACTTC; CDR3: CACSFRQGPSETQYF
J: TRBJ2-1; size: few; D: -; V: TRBV5-5; DNA: TGTGCCAGCAGCTGGGGCCGGAGCGGGCTTAGCTCCTACAATGAGCAGTTCTTC; CDR3: CASSWGRSGLSSYNEQFF
J: TRBJ2-3; size: -; D: -; V: TRBV30; DNA: TGTGCCTGGAGTGGGCTGGGTGTGGTCACAGATACGCAGTATTTT; CDR3: CAWSGLGVVTDTQYF
J: TRBJ1-6; size: few; D: TRBD1; V: TRBV30; DNA: TGTGCCTGGAGTCAGGGGGCGAGTTCACCCCTCCACTTT; CDR3: CAWSQGASSPLHF
J: TRBJ1-5; size: once; D: -; V: TRBV11-2; DNA: TGTGCCAGCAGCCTCTCTGGGGATGGTCAGCCCCAGCATTTT; CDR3: CASSLSGDGQPQHF
J: TRBJ2-2; size: many; D: -; V: TRBV12-3/TRBV12-4; DNA: TGTGCCAGCAGTTTAGGACAGGCGGCGTCCGGGGAGCTGTTTTTT; CDR3: CASSLGQAASGELFF
J: TRBJ2-3; size: many; D: -; V: TRBV11-2; DNA: TGTGCCAGCAGCTTAGTTGTCAGGCTAACAAACCCAACTGCAGATACGCAGTATTTT; CDR3: CASSLVVRLTNPTADTQYF
J: TRBJ2-2; size: -; D: -; V: TRBV5-5; DNA: TGTGCCAGCAGAACACTAGAATTGACCGGGGAGCTGTTTTTT; CDR3: CASRTLELTGELFF
J: TRBJ1-3; size: many; D: -; V: TRBV6-2/TRBV6-3; DNA: TGTGCCAGCGGGCGGGGATCTGGAAACACCATATATTTT; CDR3: CASGRGSGNTIYF
J: TRBJ1-1; size: -; D: -; V: TRBV11-2; DNA: TGTGCCGGCAGTCAGGAGGTCGGCACTGAAGCTTTCTTT; CDR3: CAGSQEVGTEAFF
J: TRBJ2-7; size: -; D: TRBD2; V: TRBV29-1; DNA: TGCAGTGTTGCTTCGACTAGCGACCGCTACGAGCAGTACTTC; CDR3: CSVASTSDRYEQYF
J: TRBJ2-5; size: -; D: -; V: TRBV12-3/TRBV12-4; DNA: TGTGCCAGCAGACACAGGACTCAGGAGACCCAGTACTTC; CDR3: CASRHRTQETQYF
J: TRBJ2-3; size: -; D: TRBD2; V: TRBV6-5; DNA: TGTGCCAGCGGTCCCCGGACTAGCGGGATGGATACGCAGTATTTT; CDR3: CASGPRTSGMDTQYF
J: TRBJ2-7; size: -; D: TRBD1; V: TRBV11-2; DNA: TGTGCCAACAGCTTAGATCCCTGGACAGGGGGCGAGCTGTACTTC; CDR3: CANSLDPWTGGELYF
J: TRBJ1-1; size: -; D: -; V: TRBV12-3/TRBV12-4; DNA: TGTGCCAGCAGCGTCACATGGGAAGATTTCTTT; CDR3: CASSVTWEDFF
J: TRBJ2-1; size: many; D: TRBD2; V: TRBV14; DNA: TGTGCCAGCAGCATCCGGACTAGCGGGACCTACAATGAGCAGTTCTTC; CDR3: CASSIRTSGTYNEQFF
J: TRBJ2-3; size: -; D: -; V: TRBV12-3/TRBV12-4; DNA: TGTGTCAGCAGTTTAGCCACAGATACGCAGTATTTT; CDR3: CVSSLATDTQYF
J: TRBJ2-1; size: few; D: TRBD2; V: TRBV13; DNA: TGTGCCAGCAGCTTAGCCCCGACTAGCCCCTACAATGAGCAGTTCTTC; CDR3: CASSLAPTSPYNEQFF
J: TRBJ2-3; size: -; D: -; V: TRBV5-1; DNA: TGCGCCAGTAGCTCGTGGACAGATACGAAGTATTTT; CDR3: CASSSWTDTKYF
J: TRBJ2-5; size: -; D: -; V: TRBV29-1; DNA: TGCAGCGTCCAAGCGGAGACCCATTACTTC; CDR3: CSVQAETHYF
J: TRBJ2-1; size: -; D: TRBD2; V: TRBV29-1; DNA: TGCAGCGTTGAGGGGAAGGGGACTAGCGGGAGAGCTGAGCAGTTCTTC; CDR3: CSVEGKGTSGRAEQFF
J: TRBJ2-7; size: -; D: TRBD1; V: TRBV4-1; DNA: TGCACCAACAGCCAGCAGGGGGTCTACGAGCAGTACTTC; CDR3: CTNSQQGVYEQYF
J: TRBJ2-2; size: many; D: -; V: TRBV24-1; DNA: TGTGCCACCAGTGACCACCGGACAGTGAGAACGAACACCGGGGAGCTGTTTTTT; CDR3: CATSDHRTVRTNTGELFF